These 6 T cell receptor beta chains originate from one sample sequenced in a study of T-cell memory formation after mild COVID-19. Each CDR3 protein gets one entry after TCRdb re-called the 5' RACE reads with MiXCR. The sample includes under 400,000 distinct CDR3 sequences, around 28% seen only once; the top ten take roughly 14%. The sample comprised PBMCs or a T cell subset sorted from them (not recorded which). These TCRs come from an adult woman who had mild COVID-19 (a few samples of this study predate the infection). Cell type and time point are not known.

This clonotype was observed many times. The chain employs TRBV7-9 and TRBJ1-4; a possible D gene is TRBD1 (5 bases). The CDR3 has 16 residues. V dropped 5 bases and J dropped 5 bases, with 18 bases sitting between them. CDR1 and CDR2 (germline): SEHNR, FQNEAQ (reference sequence). In DNA, the CDR3 is TGTGCCAGCAGCCCACCCCTTGGGGGTGCAAATGAAAAACTGTTTTTT. Translation: CASSPPLGGANEKLFF. Drawing the rest from reference TRBV7-9 and TRBJ1-4, the complete variable domain is DTGVSQNPRHKITKRGQNVTFRCDPISEHNRLYWYRQTLGQGPEFLTYFQNEAQLEKSRLLSDRFSAERPKGSFSTLEIQRTEQGDSAMYLCASSPPLGGANEKLFFGSGTQLSVL.

The chain links TRBV25-1 to TRBJ2-3, with D tentatively TRBD1 (6 bases). Trimming took 6 bases from V and 4 from J, leaving 17 bases between them. CDR3 length equals 15 residues. The germline V gene has CDR1 MGHDK and CDR2 SYGVNS. Here the CDR3 DNA reads TGTGCCAGCAGAGACCGGGACAAGTCGCCAGATACGCAGTATTTT. As protein: CASRDRDKSPDTQYF.

V usage is TRBV5-1 and J usage is TRBJ2-6; no firm D call. The V gene lost 0 bases and the J gene lost 0 bases, with 16 bases spanning the gap. There are 19 residues in the CDR3. Germline CDR1 is SGHRS and CDR2 is YFSETQ. The CDR3 sequence is CASSLGSPGASSGANVLTF. In DNA, the CDR3 is TGCGCCAGCAGCTTGGGCTCGCCAGGCGCCTCCTCTGGGGCCAACGTCCTGACTTTC.

This clonotype was counted only a few times. The chain has TRBV15 and TRBJ2-1, with D perhaps TRBD2 (5 bases). The CDR3 is 15 residues long. The V and J ends lost 5 bases and 4 bases respectively, with 15 bases between them. Germline CDR1 reads LNHNV; CDR2 reads YYDKDF (reference sequence). The CDR3 DNA reads as TGTGCCACCAGCGGCCTCGGGCGGGCGTACAATGAGCAGTTCTTC. Translated, it gives CATSGLGRAYNEQFF. The full variable domain, in which reference TRBV15 and TRBJ2-1 provide the parts outside the CDR3, is DAMVIQNPRYQVTQFGKPVTLSCSQTLNHNVMYWYQQKSSQAPKLLFHYYDKDFNNEADTPDNFQSRRPNTSFCFLDIRSPGLGDTAMYLCATSGLGRAYNEQFFGPGTRLTVL.

This clonotype was observed a few times. The gene calls are TRBV12-3 or TRBV12-4 and TRBJ1-2; tentative D call: TRBD1 (5 bases). Trimming cost V 4 bases and J 4 bases, with 13 bases left between them. The CDR3 covers 14 residues. Here the CDR3 DNA reads TGTGCCAGCAGTTCGCCGGGACCCCTCTATGGCTACACCTTC. It specifies CASSSPGPLYGYTF.

This clonotype turned up a few times. The rearrangement uses TRBV24-1 and TRBJ2-1, with D possibly TRBD2 on 5 matching bases. V was clipped by 3 bases and J by 3 bases, with 5 bases between them. The CDR3 is made up of 13 amino acids. From germline, CDR1 is KGHDR and CDR2 SFDVKD. This CDR3 reads CATSDTSYNEQFF. The CDR3 coding sequence is TGTGCCACCAGTGATACTAGCTACAATGAGCAGTTCTTC.